This is a list of T cell receptor beta chains from one sample in a study of cytomegalovirus exposure and HLA in healthy donors. Some clones are missing from TCRdb's copy, which holds only in-frame ones; the method was immunoSEQ multiplex PCR. Of 95,000 to 110,000 clones listed, over 70% are singletons. The sequenced sample was PBMCs. All receptors come from a man between 25 and 39 years old in good health and CMV-seronegative. CDR3s include the opening cysteine and the closing phenylalanine or tryptophan. The D gene is left open where the match is weak. The listing skips clone size in some rows; elsewhere it reads once, few, many or a size class.

CDR3 protein | CDR3 DNA | D gene | V gene | clone size | J gene
CASSGGGGHEQFF | TGTGCCAGCAGCGGCGGGGGGGGGCATGAGCAGTTCTTC | TRBD2 | TRBV6-5 | . | TRBJ2-1
CASSPKDRIYEQYF | TGTGCCAGCAGTCCTAAGGACAGGATTTACGAGCAGTACTTC | TRBD1 | TRBV2 | . | TRBJ2-7
CASSDGTGYNEQFF | TGTGCCAGCAGTGACGGGACAGGATACAATGAGCAGTTCTTC | TRBD1 | TRBV2 | . | TRBJ2-1
CASSLTGFDQPQHF | TGTGCCAGCAGCCTGACAGGGTTCGATCAGCCCCAGCATTTT | TRBD1 | TRBV9 | . | TRBJ1-5
CAWRAGTSTSEQYF | TGTGCCTGGAGGGCCGGGACTAGCACTTCCGAGCAGTACTTC | TRBD2 | TRBV30 | . | TRBJ2-7
CASRFDRGPQPQHF | TGTGCCAGTAGATTCGACAGGGGCCCCCAGCCCCAGCATTTT | TRBD1 | TRBV19 | . | TRBJ1-5
CASTPDRGNYEQYF | TGTGCCAGCACCCCGGACAGGGGAAACTACGAGCAGTACTTC | TRBD1 | TRBV27 | . | TRBJ2-7
CASSVDGQGYQPQHF | TGTGCCAGCAGCGTAGATGGACAGGGATATCAGCCCCAGCATTTT | TRBD1 | TRBV9 | . | TRBJ1-5
CAWSKGTGVVQPQHF | TGTGCCTGGAGTAAAGGGACAGGGGTGGTACAGCCCCAGCATTTT | TRBD1 | TRBV30 | . | TRBJ1-5
CASSDPQAGGYEQYF | TGTGCCAGCAGTGACCCGCAGGCAGGGGGCTACGAGCAGTACTTC | TRBD1 | TRBV2 | . | TRBJ2-7
CASSVEAGIAKNIQYF | TGTGCCAGCAGCGTAGAAGCAGGAATAGCCAAAAACATTCAGTACTTC | . | TRBV9 | . | TRBJ2-4
CASSLGRGRETQYF | TGCGCCAGCAGCTTGGGAAGGGGGCGGGAGACCCAGTACTTC | TRBD1 | TRBV5-1 | . | TRBJ2-5
CASSQQGELSGNTIYF | TGTGCCAGCAGCCAACAGGGGGAACTCTCTGGAAACACCATATATTTT | TRBD1 | TRBV7-9 | once | TRBJ1-3
CSVEGQGNYGYTF | TGCAGCGTTGAGGGACAGGGGAACTATGGCTACACCTTC | TRBD1 | TRBV29-1 | . | TRBJ1-2
CARPSLTSTGQEQYF | TGCGCCAGACCCTCCCTGACCTCGACAGGGCAAGAGCAGTACTTC | TRBD1 | TRBV10-1 | . | TRBJ2-7
CASSETGTTEAFF | TGTGCCAGCAGCGAAACAGGGACAACTGAAGCTTTCTTT | . | TRBV7-6 | . | TRBJ1-1
CASSSRDRGYEQYF | TGCGCCAGCAGCTCCCGGGACAGGGGCTACGAGCAGTACTTC | TRBD1 | TRBV5-1 | . | TRBJ2-7
CSVVWGGETQYF | TGCAGCGTTGTGTGGGGAGGTGAGACCCAGTACTTC | . | TRBV29-1 | . | TRBJ2-5
CASGGWGRTDTQYF | TGTGCCAGCGGGGGCTGGGGCCGCACAGATACGCAGTATTTT | . | TRBV25-1 | . | TRBJ2-3
CASSSVRVLIF | TGTGCCAGCAGCTCCGTCAGGGTCCTTATCTTC | . | TRBV7-8 | . | TRBJ2-7
CASRGGQSTNQPQHF | TGCGCCAGCAGAGGGGGACAAAGTACCAATCAGCCCCAGCATTTT | . | TRBV5-1 | . | TRBJ1-5